A selection of T cell receptor beta chains follows, all from one sample in a study of identical twins. One entry per CDR3 protein results from TCRdb running MiXCR on the 5' RACE reads. The sample consists of 1.5 million to 2 million distinct CDR3 sequences, under 35% of them appearing once. The sequenced sample was cord blood. These receptor sequences come from a newborn girl in good health. Both conserved end residues are part of each CDR3. D genes are given only for firm matches. Not every row has a clone size; where given, it reads once, few, many or a size class.

j_call clone_size v_call d_call cdr3_nt cdr3_aa
TRBJ2-5 few TRBV7-7 TRBD1 TGTGCCAGCAGCCATTTTGGGGAAACAGGGGGCAAAGAGTACTTC CASSHFGETGGKEYF
TRBJ2-7 NA TRBV7-9 NA TGTGCCAGCAGCCCCCCAGGCCCCTACTCCTACAATGAGCAGTACTTC CASSPPGPYSYNEQYF
TRBJ2-3 NA TRBV28 TRBD1 TGTGCCAGCAGTTTAGGCAGGGGGCCAGATACGCATTATTTT CASSLGRGPDTHYF
TRBJ2-7 many TRBV27 NA TGTGCCAGCAGTTTATCGGCCAGGGGCTACGAGCAGTACTTC CASSLSARGYEQYF
TRBJ2-5 NA TRBV2 TRBD1 TGTGCCAGCAGTGAAGGGGTTAACAGGGGAGAGACCCAGTACTTC CASSEGVNRGETQYF
TRBJ2-5 NA TRBV5-5 NA TGTGCCAGCAGGGTCGTATGGCAGTACTTC CASRVVWQYF
TRBJ1-1 NA TRBV4-1 NA TGCGCCAGCAGCCAAGTACCGGACAGCCTTATGAACGCTGAAGCTTTCTTT CASSQVPDSLMNAEAFF
TRBJ2-1 NA TRBV30 TRBD2 TGTGCCTGGAGTGTTCTGACTAGCGTGTTCTTC CAWSVLTSVFF
TRBJ2-7 few TRBV20-1 NA TGCAGTGCTGCCGAGGGCGTGTACGAGCAGTACTTC CSAAEGVYEQYF
TRBJ2-7 NA TRBV2 TRBD2 TGTGCCAGCAGGCGGACTAGCGCCTCCTACGAGCAGTACTTC CASRRTSASYEQYF
TRBJ2-1 NA TRBV20-1 TRBD2 TGCAGTGCTAGAGATGGGACTAGCGGGGGCCACAATGAGCAGTTCTTC CSARDGTSGGHNEQFF
TRBJ2-5 NA TRBV28 TRBD1 TGTGCCAGCAGATCCCCCCGGGACAGGGGGCGAAGCTCCTACAATGAGCAGTACTTC CASRSPRDRGRSSYNEQYF
TRBJ1-4 NA TRBV6-6 NA TGTGCCAGCAGTTCCGGCCACCGGGCGAGTGAAAAACTGTTTTTT CASSSGHRASEKLFF
TRBJ2-1 NA TRBV20-1 TRBD2 TGCAGTGCTGCCCCGCTAGCGGGAGACTACAATGAGCAGTTCTTC CSAAPLAGDYNEQFF
TRBJ2-3 few TRBV24-1 TRBD2 TGTGCCACCAGTGATTTTACTAGCGGGAGTCCAGATACGCAGTATTTT CATSDFTSGSPDTQYF
TRBJ2-2 NA TRBV4-1 TRBD1 TGCGCCAGCAGCCAAGTATGGGGACAGGGTCCCACCGGGGAGCTGTTTTTT CASSQVWGQGPTGELFF
TRBJ2-1 NA TRBV5-5 TRBD2 TGTGCCAGCAGCTCCGCGGGACTAGCCTCCAATGAGCAGTTCTTC CASSSAGLASNEQFF
TRBJ2-1 NA TRBV10-3 NA TGTGCCATCAGTCATACAGGGTCCTACGAGCAGTTCTTC CAISHTGSYEQFF
TRBJ1-2 few TRBV2 NA TGTGCCAGCAGTGAAACGGACAACTATGGCTACACCTTC CASSETDNYGYTF
TRBJ2-3 NA TRBV6-1 TRBD2 TGTGCCAGCCGGTCGATAGCGGGAATTGACGGTGAAACAGATACGCAGTATTTT CASRSIAGIDGETDTQYF
TRBJ1-1 once TRBV7-2 TRBD1 TGTGCCAGCACCCGTCAGGGGGTGTTGCCTGAAGCTTTCTTT CASTRQGVLPEAFF
TRBJ2-7 NA TRBV27 TRBD2 TGTGCCAGCAGTCAAGCGGGAGGGCCTGGCGAGCAGTACTTC CASSQAGGPGEQYF